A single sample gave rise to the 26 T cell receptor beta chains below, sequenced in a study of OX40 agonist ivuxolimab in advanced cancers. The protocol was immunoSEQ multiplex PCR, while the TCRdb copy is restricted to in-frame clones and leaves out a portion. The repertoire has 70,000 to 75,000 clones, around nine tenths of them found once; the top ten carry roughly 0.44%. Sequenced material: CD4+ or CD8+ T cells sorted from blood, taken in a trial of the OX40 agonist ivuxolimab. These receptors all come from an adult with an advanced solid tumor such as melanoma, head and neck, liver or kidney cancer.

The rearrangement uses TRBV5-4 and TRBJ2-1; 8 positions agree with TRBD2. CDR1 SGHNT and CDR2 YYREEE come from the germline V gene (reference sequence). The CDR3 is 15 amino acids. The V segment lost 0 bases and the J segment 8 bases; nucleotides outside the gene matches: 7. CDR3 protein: CASSLAYGTSYEQFF. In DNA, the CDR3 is TGTGCCAGCAGCTTGGCCTATGGGACTAGTTATGAGCAGTTCTTC.

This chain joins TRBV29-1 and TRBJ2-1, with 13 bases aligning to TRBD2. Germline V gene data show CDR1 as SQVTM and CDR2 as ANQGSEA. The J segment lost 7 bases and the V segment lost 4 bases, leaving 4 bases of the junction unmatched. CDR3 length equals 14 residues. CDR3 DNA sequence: TGCAGCGTTGGTCCGACTAGCGGGAGGAATGAGCAGTTCTTC. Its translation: CSVGPTSGRNEQFF.

The DNA for the CDR3 is TGCAGCGCCGGGACAGATTGGGGCTACACCTTC. Its translation is CSAGTDWGYTF. The rearrangement joins TRBV29-1 to TRBJ1-2, with 7 nucleotides matching TRBD1. Germline V gives CDR1 SQVTM, CDR2 ANQGSEA. The CDR3 is 11 residues long. Trimming removed 7 bases from V and 8 bases from J; junction bases left unmatched: 7.

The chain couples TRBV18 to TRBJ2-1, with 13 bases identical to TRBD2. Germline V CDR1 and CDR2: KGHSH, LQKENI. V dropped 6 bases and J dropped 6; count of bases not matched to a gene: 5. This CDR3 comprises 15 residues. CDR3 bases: TGTGCCAGCTCCCCTGGACTAGCGGGAGCCAATGAGCAGTTCTTC. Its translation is CASSPGLAGANEQFF.

The CDR3 loop reads CASRLTGTLNTEAFF. DNA of the CDR3: TGTGCCAGCAGATTGACAGGGACCTTGAACACTGAAGCTTTCTTT. This rearrangement joins TRBV27 to TRBJ1-1, with TRBD1 matching over 7 bases. J lost 0 bases, V lost 6 bases, and 7 bases had no gene match. The CDR3 is made up of 15 amino acids. Per germline, CDR1 MNHEY and CDR2 SMNVEV (reference sequence).

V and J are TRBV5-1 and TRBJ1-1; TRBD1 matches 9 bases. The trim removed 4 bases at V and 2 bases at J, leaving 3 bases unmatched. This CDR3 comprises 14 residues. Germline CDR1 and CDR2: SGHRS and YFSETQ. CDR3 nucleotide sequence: TGCGCCAGCAGCGAGGACAGGGGTAACACTGAAGCTTTCTTT. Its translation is CASSEDRGNTEAFF.

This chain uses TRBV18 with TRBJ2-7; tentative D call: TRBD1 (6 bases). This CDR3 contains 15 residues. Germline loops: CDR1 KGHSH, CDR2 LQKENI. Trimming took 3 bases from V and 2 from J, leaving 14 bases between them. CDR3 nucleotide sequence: TGTGCCAGCTCACCTTCCGCACAGGGTACCTACGAGCAGTACTTC. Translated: CASSPSAQGTYEQYF.

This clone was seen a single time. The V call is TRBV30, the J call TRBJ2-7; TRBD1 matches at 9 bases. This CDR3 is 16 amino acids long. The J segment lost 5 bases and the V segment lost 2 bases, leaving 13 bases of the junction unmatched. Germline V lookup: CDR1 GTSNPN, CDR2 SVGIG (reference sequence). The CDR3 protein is CAWSSLRTGVVNEQYF. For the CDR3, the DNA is TGTGCCTGGAGTTCTCTCAGGACAGGGGTAGTCAACGAGCAGTACTTC. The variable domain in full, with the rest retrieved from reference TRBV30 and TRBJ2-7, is SQTIHQWPATLVQPVGSPLSLECTVEGTSNPNLYWYRQAAGRGLQLLFYSVGIGQISSEVPQNLSASRPQDRQFILSSKKLLLSDSGFYLCAWSSLRTGVVNEQYFGPGTRLTVT.

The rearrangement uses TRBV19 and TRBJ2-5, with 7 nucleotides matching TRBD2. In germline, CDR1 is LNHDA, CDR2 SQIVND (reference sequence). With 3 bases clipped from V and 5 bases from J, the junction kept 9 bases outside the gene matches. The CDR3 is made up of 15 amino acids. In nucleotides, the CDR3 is TGTGCCAGTAGTATGCTTGGCGGGAGCGGGGAGACCCAGTACTTC. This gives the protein CASSMLGGSGETQYF.

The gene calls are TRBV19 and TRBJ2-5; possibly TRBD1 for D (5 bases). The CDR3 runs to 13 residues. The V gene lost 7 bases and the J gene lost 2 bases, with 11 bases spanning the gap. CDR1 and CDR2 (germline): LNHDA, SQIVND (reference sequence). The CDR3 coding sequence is TGTGCCAGTAAAGGACACGGGCAAGAGACCCAGTACTTC. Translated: CASKGHGQETQYF.

The CDR3 sequence is CASSLFPLAGSYEQYF. CDR3 coding DNA: TGTGCCAGCAGCTTATTCCCCCTAGCGGGAAGCTACGAGCAGTACTTC. The chain is built from TRBV11-2 and TRBJ2-7; TRBD2 matches at 9 bases. CDR1 SGHAT and CDR2 FQNNGV come from the germline V gene. CDR3 length: 16 residues. Trimming took 2 bases from V and 3 from J; bases not matched to a gene: 8.

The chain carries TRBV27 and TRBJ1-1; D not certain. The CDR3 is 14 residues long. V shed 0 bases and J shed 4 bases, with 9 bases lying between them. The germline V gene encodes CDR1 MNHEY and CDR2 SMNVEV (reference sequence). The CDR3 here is CASSLSGLVTEAFF. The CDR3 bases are TGTGCCAGCAGTTTATCCGGGCTGGTCACTGAAGCTTTCTTT.

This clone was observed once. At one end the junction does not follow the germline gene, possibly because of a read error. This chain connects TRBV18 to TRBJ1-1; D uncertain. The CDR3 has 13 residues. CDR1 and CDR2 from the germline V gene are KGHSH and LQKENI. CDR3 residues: CVSSPSANTEAFF. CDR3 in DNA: TGTGTCAGCTCACCATCCGCGAACACTGAAGCTTTCTTT.

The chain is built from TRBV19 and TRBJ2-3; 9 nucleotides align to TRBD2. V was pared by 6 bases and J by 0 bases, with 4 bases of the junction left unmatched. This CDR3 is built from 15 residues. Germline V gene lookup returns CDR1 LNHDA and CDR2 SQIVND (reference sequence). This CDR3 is CASSLLAGSTDTQYF. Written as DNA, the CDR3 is TGTGCCAGTAGCCTACTAGCGGGCAGCACAGATACGCAGTATTTT.

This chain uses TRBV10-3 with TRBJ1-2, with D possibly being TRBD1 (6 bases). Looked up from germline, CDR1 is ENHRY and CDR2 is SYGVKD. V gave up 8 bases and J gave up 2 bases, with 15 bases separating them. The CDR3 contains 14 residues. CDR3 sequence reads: CAIGQSPPNYGYTF. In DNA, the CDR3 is TGTGCCATCGGACAGTCCCCTCCCAACTATGGCTACACCTTC.

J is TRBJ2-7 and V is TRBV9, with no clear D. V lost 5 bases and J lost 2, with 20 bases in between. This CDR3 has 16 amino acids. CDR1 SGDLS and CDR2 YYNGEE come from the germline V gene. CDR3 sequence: CASSDLRADLPYEQYF. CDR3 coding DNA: TGTGCCAGCAGTGATCTCCGGGCCGATCTCCCCTACGAGCAGTACTTC.

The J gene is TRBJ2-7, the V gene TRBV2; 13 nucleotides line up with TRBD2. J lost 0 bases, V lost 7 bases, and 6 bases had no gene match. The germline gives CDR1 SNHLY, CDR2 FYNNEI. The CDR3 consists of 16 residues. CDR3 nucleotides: TGTGCCAGCATTACTAGCGGGAGGGCCGTCTCCTACGAGCAGTACTTC. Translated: CASITSGRAVSYEQYF.

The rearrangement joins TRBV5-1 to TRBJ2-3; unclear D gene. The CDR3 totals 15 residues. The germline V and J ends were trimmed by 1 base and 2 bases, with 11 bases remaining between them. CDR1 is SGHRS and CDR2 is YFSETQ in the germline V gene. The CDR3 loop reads CASSLSGPYTDTQYF. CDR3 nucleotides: TGCGCCAGCAGCTTGTCAGGTCCGTACACAGATACGCAGTATTTT.

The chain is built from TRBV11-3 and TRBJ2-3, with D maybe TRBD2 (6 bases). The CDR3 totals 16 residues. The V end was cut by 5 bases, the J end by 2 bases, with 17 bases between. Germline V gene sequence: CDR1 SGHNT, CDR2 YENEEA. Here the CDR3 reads CASSPGRRGLTDTQYF. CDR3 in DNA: TGTGCCAGCAGCCCCGGTCGGCGGGGCCTCACAGATACGCAGTATTTT.

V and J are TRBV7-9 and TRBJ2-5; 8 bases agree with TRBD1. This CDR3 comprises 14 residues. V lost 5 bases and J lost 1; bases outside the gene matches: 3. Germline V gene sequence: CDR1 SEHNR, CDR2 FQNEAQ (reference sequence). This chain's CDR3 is CASSQQGGQETQYF. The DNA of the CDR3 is TGTGCCAGCAGCCAACAGGGGGGCCAAGAGACCCAGTACTTC.

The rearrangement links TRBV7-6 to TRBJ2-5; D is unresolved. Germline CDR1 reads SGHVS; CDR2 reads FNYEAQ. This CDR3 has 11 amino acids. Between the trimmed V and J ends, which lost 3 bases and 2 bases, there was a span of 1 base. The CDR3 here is CASSLQETQYF. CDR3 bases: TGTGCCAGCAGCTTGCAAGAGACCCAGTACTTC.

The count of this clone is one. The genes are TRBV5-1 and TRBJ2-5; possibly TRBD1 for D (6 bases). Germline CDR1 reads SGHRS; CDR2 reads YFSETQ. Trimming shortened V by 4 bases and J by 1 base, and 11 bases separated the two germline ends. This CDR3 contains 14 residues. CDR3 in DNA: TGCGCCAGCAGCCTTACAGGGCCCCAAGAGACCCAGTACTTC. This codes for CASSLTGPQETQYF.

For the CDR3, the DNA is TGTGCCAGCAGTCGACAGGGGTATAGCAATCAGCCCCAGCATTTT. Protein sequence: CASSRQGYSNQPQHF. The chain joins TRBV28 to TRBJ1-5; the match to TRBD1 covers 8 bases. J gave up 0 bases and V 5 bases, and 3 bases lay outside the gene matches. Germline CDR1 is MDHEN and CDR2 is SYDVKM. The length of the CDR3 is 15 residues.

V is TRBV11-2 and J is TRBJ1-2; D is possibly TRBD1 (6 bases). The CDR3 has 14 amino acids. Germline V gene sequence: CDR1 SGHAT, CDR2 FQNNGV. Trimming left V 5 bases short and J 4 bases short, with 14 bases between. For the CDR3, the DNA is TGTGCCAGCAGCCCGAGGACAGTTCTCTATGGCTACACCTTC. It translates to CASSPRTVLYGYTF.

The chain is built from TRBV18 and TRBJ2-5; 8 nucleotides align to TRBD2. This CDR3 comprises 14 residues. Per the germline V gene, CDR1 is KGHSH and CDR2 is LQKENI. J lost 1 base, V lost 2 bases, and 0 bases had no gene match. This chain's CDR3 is CASSPGTSQETQYF. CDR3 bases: TGTGCCAGCTCACCAGGGACTAGCCAAGAGACCCAGTACTTC.

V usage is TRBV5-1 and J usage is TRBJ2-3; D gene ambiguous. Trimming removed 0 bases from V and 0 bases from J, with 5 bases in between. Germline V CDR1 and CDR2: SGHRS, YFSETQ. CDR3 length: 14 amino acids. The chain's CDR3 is CASSLATSTDTQYF. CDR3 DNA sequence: TGCGCCAGCAGCTTGGCCACCAGCACAGATACGCAGTATTTT. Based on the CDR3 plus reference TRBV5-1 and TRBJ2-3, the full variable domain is KAGVTQTPRYLIKTRGQQVTLSCSPISGHRSVSWYQQTPGQGLQFLFEYFSETQRNKGNFPGRFSGRQFSNSRSEMNVSTLELGDSALYLCASSLATSTDTQYFGPGTRLTVL.